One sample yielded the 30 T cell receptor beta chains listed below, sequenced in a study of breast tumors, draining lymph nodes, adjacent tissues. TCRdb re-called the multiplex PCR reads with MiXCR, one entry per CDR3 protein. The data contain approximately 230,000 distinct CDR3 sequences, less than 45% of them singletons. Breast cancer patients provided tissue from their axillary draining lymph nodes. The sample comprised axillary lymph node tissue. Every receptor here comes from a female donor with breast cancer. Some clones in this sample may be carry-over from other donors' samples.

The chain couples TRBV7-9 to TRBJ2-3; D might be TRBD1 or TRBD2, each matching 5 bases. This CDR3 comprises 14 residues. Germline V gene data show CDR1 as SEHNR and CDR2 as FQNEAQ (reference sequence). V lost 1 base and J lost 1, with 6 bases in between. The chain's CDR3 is CASSLGDGTDTQYF. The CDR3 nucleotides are TGTGCCAGCAGCTTAGGGGACGGCACAGATACGCAGTATTTT.

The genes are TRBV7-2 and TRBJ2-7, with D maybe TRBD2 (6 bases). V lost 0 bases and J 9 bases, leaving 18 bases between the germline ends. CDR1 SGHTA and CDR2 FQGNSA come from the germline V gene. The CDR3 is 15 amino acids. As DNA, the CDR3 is TGTGCCAGCAGCTTAGCATCTGGGACTCTCGGTGCGCAGTACTTC. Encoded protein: CASSLASGTLGAQYF.

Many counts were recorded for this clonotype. CDR3 DNA: TGCAGTGCTAGAGACCATGGGAGAGCCTCCGAGCAGTACTTC. It codes for CSARDHGRASEQYF. V gene TRBV20-1 combines with J gene TRBJ2-7, with D possibly being TRBD2 (5 bases). V was trimmed by 0 bases and J by 6 bases, leaving 15 bases between them. The CDR3 sequence is 14 residues long. Germline CDR1 is DFQATT and CDR2 is SNEGSKA (reference sequence).

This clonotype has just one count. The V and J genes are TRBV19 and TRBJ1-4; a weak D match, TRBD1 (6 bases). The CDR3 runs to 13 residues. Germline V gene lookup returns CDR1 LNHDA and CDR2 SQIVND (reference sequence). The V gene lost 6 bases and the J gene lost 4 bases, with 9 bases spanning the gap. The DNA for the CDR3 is TGTGCCAGTAGGGGAGGGGGTAATGAAAAACTGTTTTTT. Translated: CASRGGGNEKLFF. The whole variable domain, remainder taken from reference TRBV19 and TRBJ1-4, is DGGITQSPKYLFRKEGQNVTLSCEQNLNHDAMYWYRQDPGQGLRLIYYSQIVNDFQKGDIAEGYSVSREKKESFPLTVTSAQKNPTAFYLCASRGGGNEKLFFGSGTQLSVL.

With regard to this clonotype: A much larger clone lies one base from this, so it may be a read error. Written as DNA, the CDR3 is TGTGCCAGCAGCTCGGACAGGGACCCCGAGCAGTACTTC. The encoded protein is CASSSDRDPEQYF. The V gene is TRBV11-2, the J gene TRBJ2-7; TRBD1 matches 8 bases. In germline, CDR1 is SGHAT, CDR2 FQNNGV. The CDR3 runs to 13 residues. J was trimmed by 6 bases and V by 4 bases; bases with no gene match: 5.

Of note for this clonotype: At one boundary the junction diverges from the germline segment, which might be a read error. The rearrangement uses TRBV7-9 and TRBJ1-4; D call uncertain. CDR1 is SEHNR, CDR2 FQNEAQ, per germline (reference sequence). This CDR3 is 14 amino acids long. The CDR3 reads CTSSPRTGIEKLFF. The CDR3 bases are TGTACCAGCAGCCCCCGGACCGGGATTGAAAAACTGTTTTTT.

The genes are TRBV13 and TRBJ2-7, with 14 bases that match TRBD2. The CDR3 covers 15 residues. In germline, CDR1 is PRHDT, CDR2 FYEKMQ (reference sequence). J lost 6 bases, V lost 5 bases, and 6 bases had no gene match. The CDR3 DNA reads TGTGCCAGCAGCCTGGGACTAGCGGGGGATTTCGAGCAGTACTTC. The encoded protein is CASSLGLAGDFEQYF. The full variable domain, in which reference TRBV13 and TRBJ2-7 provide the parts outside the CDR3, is AAGVIQSPRHLIKEKRETATLKCYPIPRHDTVYWYQQGPGQDPQFLISFYEKMQSDKGSIPDRFSAQQFSDYHSELNMSSLELGDSALYFCASSLGLAGDFEQYFGPGTRLTVT.

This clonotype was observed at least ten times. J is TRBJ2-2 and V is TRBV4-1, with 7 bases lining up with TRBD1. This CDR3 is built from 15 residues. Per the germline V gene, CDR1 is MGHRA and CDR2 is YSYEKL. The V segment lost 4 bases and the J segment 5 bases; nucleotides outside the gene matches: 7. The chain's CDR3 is CASSLSGTATGELFF. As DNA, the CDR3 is TGCGCCAGCAGCCTATCCGGGACAGCTACCGGGGAGCTGTTTTTT.

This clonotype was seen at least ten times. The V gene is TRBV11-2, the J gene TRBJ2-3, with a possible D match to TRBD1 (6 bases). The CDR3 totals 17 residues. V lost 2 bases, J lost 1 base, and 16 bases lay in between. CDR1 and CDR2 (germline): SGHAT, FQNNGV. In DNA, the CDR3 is TGTGCCAGCAGCTTATATAGGGTACAGGGCCGCACAGATACGCAGTATTTT. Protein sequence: CASSLYRVQGRTDTQYF.

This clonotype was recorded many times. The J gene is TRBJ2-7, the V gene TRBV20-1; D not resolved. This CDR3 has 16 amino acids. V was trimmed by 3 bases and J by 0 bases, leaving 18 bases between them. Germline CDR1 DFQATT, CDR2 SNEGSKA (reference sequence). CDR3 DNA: TGCAGTGCTAGTGGGTCAGCCGGGCCTAGCTCCTACGAGCAGTACTTC. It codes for CSASGSAGPSSYEQYF.

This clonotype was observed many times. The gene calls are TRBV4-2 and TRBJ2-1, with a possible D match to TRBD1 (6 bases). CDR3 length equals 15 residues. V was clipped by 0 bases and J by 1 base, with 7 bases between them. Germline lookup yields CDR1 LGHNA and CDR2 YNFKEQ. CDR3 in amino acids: CASSQEDSSYNEQFF. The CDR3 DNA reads TGTGCCAGCAGCCAAGAGGACAGTTCCTACAATGAGCAGTTCTTC.

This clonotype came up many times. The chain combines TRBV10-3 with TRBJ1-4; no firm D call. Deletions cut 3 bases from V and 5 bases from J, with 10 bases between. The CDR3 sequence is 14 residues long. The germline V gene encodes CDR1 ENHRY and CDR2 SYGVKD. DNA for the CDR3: TGTGCCATCAGTGAAAGTGGGTTAAATGAAAAACTGTTTTTT. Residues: CAISESGLNEKLFF.

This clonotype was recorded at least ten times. The CDR3 is CASSPAQSSYNSPLHF. The CDR3 DNA follows: TGCGCCAGCAGCCCGGCCCAGAGCTCCTATAATTCACCCCTCCACTTT. The V call is TRBV5-1, the J call TRBJ1-6; D unresolved. Germline V CDR1 and CDR2: SGHRS, YFSETQ. The CDR3 has 16 residues. Trimming took 4 bases from V and 0 from J, leaving 11 bases between them.

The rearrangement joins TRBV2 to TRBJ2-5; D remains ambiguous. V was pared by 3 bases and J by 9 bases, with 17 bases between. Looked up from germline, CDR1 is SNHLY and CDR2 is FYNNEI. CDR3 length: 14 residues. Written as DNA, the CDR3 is TGTGCCAGCAGTGAGACGGTTAGCAATCAGCCCCAGTACTTC. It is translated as CASSETVSNQPQYF.

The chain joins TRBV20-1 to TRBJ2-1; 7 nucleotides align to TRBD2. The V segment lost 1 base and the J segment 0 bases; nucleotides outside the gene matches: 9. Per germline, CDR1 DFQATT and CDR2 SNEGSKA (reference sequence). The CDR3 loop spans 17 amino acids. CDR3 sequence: CSARVPGLGSSYNEQFF. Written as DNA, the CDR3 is TGCAGTGCTAGAGTCCCCGGACTAGGCTCCTCCTACAATGAGCAGTTCTTC.

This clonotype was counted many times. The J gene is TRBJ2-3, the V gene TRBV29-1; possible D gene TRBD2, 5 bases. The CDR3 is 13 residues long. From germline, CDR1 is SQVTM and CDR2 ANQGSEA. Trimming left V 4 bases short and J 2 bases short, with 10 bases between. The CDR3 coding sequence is TGCAGCGTTGCGGGGATCTTCACAGATACGCAGTATTTT. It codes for CSVAGIFTDTQYF.

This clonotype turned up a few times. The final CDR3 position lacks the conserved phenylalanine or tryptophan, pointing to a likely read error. The CDR3 sequence: CASSLALGGSYNEQFS. The CDR3 DNA reads TGTGCCAGTAGTTTGGCACTCGGGGGGTCCTACAATGAGCAGTTCTCC. The chain uses TRBV19 and TRBJ2-1; TRBD2 aligns across 7 bases. In germline, CDR1 is LNHDA, CDR2 SQIVND (reference sequence). CDR3 length equals 16 residues. Losses at the gene ends were 5 bases for V and 1 base for J; bases not matched to a gene: 8.

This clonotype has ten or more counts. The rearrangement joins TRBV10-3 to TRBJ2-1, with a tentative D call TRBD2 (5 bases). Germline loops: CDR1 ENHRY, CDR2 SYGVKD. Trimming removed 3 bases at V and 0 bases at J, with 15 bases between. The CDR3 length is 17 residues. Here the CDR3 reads CAISDRGSEISYNEQFF. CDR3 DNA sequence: TGTGCCATCAGTGACCGGGGTAGCGAGATCTCCTACAATGAGCAGTTCTTC.

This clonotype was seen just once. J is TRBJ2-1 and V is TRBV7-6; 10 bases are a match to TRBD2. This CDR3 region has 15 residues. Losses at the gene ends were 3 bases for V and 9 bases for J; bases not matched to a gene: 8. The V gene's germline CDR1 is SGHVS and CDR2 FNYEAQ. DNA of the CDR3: TGTGCCAGCAGCTTCTCCGGGACTAGCGTTGGTGAGCAGTTCTTC. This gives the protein CASSFSGTSVGEQFF.

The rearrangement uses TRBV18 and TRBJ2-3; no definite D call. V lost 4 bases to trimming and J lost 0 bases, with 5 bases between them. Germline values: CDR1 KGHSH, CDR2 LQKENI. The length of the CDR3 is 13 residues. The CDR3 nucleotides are TGTGCCAGCTCACTACGAAGCACAGATACGCAGTATTTT. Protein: CASSLRSTDTQYF.

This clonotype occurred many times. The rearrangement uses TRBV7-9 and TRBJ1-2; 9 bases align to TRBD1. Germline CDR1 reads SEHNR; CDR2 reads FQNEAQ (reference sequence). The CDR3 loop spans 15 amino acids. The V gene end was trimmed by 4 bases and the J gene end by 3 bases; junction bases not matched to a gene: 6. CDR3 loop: CASSWITGGDYGYTF. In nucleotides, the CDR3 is TGTGCCAGCAGCTGGATCACAGGGGGCGACTATGGCTACACCTTC.

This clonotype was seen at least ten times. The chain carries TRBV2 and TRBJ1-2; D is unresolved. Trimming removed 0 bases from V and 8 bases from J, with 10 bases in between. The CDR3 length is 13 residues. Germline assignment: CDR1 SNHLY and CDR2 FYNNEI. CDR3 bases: TGTGCCAGCAGTGAAGCGGGAAGGGTCGGCTACACCTTC. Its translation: CASSEAGRVGYTF.

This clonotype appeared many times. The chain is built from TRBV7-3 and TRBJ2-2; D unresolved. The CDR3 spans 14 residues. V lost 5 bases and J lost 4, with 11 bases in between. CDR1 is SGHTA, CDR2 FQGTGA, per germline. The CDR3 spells CASSATGPTGELFF. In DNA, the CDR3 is TGTGCCAGCAGCGCTACCGGTCCCACCGGGGAGCTGTTTTTT.

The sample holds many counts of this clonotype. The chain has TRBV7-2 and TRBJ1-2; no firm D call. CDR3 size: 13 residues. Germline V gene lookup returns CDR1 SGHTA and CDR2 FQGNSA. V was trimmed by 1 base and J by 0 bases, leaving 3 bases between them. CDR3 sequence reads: CASSLEPNYGYTF. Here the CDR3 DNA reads TGTGCCAGCAGCTTAGAACCTAACTATGGCTACACCTTC.

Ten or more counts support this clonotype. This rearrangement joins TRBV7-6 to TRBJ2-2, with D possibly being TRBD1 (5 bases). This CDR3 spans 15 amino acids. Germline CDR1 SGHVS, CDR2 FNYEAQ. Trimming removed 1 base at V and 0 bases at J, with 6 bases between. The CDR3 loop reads CASSLGGANTGELFF. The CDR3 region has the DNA TGTGCCAGCAGCTTAGGGGGCGCGAACACCGGGGAGCTGTTTTTT.

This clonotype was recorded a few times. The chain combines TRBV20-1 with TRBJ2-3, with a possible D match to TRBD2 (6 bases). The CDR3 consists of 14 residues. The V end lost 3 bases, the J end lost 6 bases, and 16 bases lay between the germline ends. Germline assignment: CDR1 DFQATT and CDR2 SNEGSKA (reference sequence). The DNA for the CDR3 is TGCAGTGCTAGCAAAAGCGGGCCCGCCGATACGCAGTATTTT. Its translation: CSASKSGPADTQYF.

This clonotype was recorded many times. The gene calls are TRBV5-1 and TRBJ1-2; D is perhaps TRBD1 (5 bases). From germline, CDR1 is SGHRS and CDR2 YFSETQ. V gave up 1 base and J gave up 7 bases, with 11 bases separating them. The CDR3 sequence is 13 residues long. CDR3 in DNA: TGCGCCAGCAGCTTGTCCAGGGATGGTGGCTACACCTTC. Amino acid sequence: CASSLSRDGGYTF. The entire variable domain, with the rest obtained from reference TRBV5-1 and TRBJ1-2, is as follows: KAGVTQTPRYLIKTRGQQVTLSCSPISGHRSVSWYQQTPGQGLQFLFEYFSETQRNKGNFPGRFSGRQFSNSRSEMNVSTLELGDSALYLCASSLSRDGGYTFGSGTRLTVV.

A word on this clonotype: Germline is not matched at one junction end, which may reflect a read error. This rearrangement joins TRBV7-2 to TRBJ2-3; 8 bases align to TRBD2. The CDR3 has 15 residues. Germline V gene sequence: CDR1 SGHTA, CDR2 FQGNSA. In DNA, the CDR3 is TGTGCCAGCAGCCCAGGCGGGGGGATCACAGGTACGCAGTATTTT. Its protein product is CASSPGGGITGTQYF.

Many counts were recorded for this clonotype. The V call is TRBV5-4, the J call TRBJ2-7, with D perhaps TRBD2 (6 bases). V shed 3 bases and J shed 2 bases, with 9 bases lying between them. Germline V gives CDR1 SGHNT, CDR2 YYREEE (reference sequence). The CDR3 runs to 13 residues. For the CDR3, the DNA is TGTGCCAGCAGCTCGGGACTGACCTACGAGCAGTACTTC. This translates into CASSSGLTYEQYF.

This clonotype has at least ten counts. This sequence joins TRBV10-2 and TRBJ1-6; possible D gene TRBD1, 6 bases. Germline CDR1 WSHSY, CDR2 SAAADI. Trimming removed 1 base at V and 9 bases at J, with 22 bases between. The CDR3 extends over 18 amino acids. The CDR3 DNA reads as TGCGCCAGCAGTGAGTTGGGGGCGGGGGCAGGGGCCACTTCACCCCTCCACTTT. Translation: CASSELGAGAGATSPLHF.